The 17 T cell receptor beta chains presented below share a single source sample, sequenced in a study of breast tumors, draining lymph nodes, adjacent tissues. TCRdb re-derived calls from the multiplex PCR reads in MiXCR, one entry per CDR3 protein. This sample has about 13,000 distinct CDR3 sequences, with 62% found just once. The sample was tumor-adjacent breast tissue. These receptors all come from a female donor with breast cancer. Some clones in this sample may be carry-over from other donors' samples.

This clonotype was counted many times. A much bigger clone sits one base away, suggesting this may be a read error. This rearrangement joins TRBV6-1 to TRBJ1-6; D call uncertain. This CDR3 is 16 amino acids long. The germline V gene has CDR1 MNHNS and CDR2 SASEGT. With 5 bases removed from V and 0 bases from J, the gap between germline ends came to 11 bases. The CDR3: CASSLYRSSYNSPLHF. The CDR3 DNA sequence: TGTGCCAGCAGTCTCTACCGGAGCTCCTATAATTCACCCCTCCACTTT.

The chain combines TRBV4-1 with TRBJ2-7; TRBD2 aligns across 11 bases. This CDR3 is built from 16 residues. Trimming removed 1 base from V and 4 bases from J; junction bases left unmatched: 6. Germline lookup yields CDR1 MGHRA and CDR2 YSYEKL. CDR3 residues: CASSQGRASGRYEQYF. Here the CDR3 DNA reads TGCGCCAGCAGCCAAGGACGGGCTAGCGGGAGGTACGAGCAGTACTTC.

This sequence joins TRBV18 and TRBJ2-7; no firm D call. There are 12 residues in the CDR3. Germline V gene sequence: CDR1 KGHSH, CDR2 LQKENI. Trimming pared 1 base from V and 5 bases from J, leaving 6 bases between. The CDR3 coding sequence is TGTGCCAGCTCACCACTGGGGAACGAGCAGTACTTC. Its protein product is CASSPLGNEQYF.

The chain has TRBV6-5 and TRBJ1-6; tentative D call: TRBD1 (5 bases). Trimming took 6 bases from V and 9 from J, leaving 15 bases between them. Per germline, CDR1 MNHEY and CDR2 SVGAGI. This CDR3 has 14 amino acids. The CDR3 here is CASSYRSLGSPLHF. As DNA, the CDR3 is TGTGCCAGCAGCTACAGGAGCCTGGGTTCACCCCTCCACTTT.

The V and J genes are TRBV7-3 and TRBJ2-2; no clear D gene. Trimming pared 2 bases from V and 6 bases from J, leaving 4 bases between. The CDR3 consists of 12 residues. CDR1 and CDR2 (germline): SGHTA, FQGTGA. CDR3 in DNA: TGTGCCAGCAGCTTAGATTCCGGGGAGCTGTTTTTT. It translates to CASSLDSGELFF.

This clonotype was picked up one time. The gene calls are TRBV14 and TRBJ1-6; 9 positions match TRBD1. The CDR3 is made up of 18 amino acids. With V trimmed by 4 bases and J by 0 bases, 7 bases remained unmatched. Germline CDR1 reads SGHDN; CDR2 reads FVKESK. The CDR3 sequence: CASSRGQGQSSYNSPLHF. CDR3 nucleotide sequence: TGTGCCAGCAGCCGAGGACAGGGGCAAAGCTCCTATAATTCACCCCTCCACTTT.

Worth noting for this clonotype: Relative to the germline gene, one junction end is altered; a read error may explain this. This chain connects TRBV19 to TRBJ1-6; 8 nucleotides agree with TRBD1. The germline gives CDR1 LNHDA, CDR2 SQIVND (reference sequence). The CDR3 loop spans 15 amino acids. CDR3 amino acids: CASSTNQGANSPPHF. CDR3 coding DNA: TGTGCCAGTAGTACCAATCAGGGGGCGAATTCACCCCCCCACTTT.

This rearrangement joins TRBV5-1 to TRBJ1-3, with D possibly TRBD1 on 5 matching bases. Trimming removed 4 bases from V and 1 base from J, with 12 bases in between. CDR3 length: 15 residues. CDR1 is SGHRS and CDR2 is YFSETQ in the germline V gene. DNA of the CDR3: TGCGCCAGCAGCCAAGACAGTCTTTCTGGAAACACCATATATTTT. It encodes CASSQDSLSGNTIYF.

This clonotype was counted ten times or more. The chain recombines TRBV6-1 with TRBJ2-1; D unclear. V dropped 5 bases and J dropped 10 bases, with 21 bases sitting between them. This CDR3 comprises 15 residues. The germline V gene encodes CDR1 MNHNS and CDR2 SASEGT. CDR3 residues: CASSHSEPLRLEQFF. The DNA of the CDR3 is TGTGCCAGCAGTCACTCGGAGCCCCTGCGGCTAGAGCAGTTCTTC.

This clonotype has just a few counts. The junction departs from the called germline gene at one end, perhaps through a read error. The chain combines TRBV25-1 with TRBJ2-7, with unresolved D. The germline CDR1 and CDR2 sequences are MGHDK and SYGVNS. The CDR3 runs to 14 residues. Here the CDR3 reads CASSESGSSHEQYF. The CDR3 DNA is TGTGCCAGCAGTGAATCAGGCAGCTCCCACGAGCAGTACTTC.

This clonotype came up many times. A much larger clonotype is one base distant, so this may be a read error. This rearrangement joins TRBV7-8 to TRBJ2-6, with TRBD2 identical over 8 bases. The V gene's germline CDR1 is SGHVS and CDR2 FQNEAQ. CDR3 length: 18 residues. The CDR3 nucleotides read TGTGCCAGCAGCATTCCGGGACTAGATTTCTCTGGGGCCCACGTCCTGACTTTC. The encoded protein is CASSIPGLDFSGAHVLTF.

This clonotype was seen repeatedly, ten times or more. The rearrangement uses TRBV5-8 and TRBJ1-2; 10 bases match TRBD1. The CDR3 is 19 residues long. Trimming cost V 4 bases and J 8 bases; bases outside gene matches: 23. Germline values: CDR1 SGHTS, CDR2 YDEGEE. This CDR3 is CASSEDWTGQGLLWKGYTF. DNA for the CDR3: TGTGCCAGCAGCGAGGATTGGACGGGACAGGGGCTTCTGTGGAAGGGCTACACCTTC.

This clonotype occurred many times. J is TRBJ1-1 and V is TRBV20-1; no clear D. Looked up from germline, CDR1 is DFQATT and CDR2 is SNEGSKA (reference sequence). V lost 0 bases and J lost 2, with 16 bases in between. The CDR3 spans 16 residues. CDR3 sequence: CSARDLIRNDNTEAFF. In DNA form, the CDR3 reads TGCAGTGCTAGAGACCTAATCAGAAACGACAACACTGAAGCTTTCTTT.

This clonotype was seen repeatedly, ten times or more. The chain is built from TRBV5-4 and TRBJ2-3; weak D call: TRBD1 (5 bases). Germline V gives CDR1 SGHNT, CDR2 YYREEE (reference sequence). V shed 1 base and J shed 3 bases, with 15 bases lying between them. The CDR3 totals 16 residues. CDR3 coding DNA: TGTGCCAGCAGCTTGAATGGGGCCCTTGGGACAGATACGCAGTATTTT. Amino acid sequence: CASSLNGALGTDTQYF.

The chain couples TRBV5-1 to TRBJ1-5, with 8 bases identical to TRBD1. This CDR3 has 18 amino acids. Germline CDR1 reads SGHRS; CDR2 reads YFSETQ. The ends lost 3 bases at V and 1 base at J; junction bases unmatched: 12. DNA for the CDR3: TGCGCCAGCAGCTCAGGAGTGCCGACAGGGGAAAGCAATCAGCCCCAGCATTTT. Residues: CASSSGVPTGESNQPQHF.

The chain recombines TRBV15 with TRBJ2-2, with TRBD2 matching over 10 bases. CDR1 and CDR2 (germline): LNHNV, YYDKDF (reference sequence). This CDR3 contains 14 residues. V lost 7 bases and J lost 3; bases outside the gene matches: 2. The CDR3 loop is CATTGTSDTGELFF. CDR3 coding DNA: TGTGCCACCACTGGGACTAGCGACACCGGGGAGCTGTTTTTT.

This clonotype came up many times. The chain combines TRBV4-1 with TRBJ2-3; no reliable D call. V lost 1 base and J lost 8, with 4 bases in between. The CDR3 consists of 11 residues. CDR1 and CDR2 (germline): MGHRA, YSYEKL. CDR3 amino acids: CASSQGVTQYF. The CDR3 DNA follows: TGCGCCAGCAGCCAAGGAGTTACGCAGTATTTT.